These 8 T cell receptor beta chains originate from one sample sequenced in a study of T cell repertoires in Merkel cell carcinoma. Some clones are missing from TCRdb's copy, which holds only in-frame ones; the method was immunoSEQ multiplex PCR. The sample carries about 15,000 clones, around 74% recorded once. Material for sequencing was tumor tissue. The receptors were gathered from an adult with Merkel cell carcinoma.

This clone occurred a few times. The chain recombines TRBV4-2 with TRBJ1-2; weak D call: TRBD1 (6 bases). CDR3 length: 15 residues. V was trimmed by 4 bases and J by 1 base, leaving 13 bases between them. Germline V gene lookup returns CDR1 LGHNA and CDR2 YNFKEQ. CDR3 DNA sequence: TGTGCCAGCAGCCCCGCAGGGGACCTTAACTATGGCTACACCTTC. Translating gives CASSPAGDLNYGYTF.

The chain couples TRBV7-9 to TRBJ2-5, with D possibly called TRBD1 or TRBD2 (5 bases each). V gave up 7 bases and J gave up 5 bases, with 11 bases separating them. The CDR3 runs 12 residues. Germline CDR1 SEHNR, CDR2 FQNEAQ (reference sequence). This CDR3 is CASTLGTETQYF. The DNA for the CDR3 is TGTGCCAGCACGCTTGGGACGGAGACCCAGTACTTC.

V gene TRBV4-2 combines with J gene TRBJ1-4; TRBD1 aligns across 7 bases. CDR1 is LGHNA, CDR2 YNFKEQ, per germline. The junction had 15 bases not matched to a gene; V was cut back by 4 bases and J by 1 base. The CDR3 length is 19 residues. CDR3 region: CASSPRPGGALRTNEKLFF. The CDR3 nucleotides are TGTGCCAGCAGCCCCCGCCCAGGGGGTGCCCTCCGAACTAATGAAAAACTGTTTTTT.

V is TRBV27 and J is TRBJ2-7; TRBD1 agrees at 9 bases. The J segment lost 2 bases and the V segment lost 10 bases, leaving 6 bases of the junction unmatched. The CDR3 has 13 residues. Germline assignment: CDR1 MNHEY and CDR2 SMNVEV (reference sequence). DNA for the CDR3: TGTGCCACATCCGACAGGGGGGCCTACGAGCAGTACTTC. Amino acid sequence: CATSDRGAYEQYF.

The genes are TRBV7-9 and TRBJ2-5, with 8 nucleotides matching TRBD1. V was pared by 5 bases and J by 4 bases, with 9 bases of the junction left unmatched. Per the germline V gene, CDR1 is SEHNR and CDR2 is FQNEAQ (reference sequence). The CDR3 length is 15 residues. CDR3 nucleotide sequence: TGTGCCAGCAGCCGAGAGGCAGGGGGCGTAGAGACCCAGTACTTC. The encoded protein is CASSREAGGVETQYF.

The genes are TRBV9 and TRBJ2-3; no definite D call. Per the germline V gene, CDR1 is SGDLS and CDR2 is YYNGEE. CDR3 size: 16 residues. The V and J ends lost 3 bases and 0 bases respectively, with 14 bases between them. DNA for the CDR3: TGTGCCAGCAGCGCTTTTTCAGCGCCAAGCACAGATACGCAGTATTTT. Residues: CASSAFSAPSTDTQYF. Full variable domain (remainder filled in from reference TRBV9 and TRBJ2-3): DSGVTQTPKHLITATGQRVTLRCSPRSGDLSVYWYQQSLDQGLQFLIQYYNGEERAKGNILERFSAQQFPDLHSELNLSSLELGDSALYFCASSAFSAPSTDTQYFGPGTRLTVL.

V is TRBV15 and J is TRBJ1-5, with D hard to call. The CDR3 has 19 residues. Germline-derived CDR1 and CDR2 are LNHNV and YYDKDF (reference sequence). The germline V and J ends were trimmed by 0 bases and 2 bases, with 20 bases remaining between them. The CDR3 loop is CATSREALLGGMGNQPQHF. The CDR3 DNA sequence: TGTGCCACCAGCAGAGAAGCCTTGTTAGGAGGGATGGGCAATCAGCCCCAGCATTTT.

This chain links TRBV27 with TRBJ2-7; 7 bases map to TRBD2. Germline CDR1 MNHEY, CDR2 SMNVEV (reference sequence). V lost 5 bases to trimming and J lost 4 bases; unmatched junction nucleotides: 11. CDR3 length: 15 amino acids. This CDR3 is CASSTVSSGPYEQYF. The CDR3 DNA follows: TGTGCCAGCAGTACCGTTAGTAGCGGGCCTTACGAGCAGTACTTC.